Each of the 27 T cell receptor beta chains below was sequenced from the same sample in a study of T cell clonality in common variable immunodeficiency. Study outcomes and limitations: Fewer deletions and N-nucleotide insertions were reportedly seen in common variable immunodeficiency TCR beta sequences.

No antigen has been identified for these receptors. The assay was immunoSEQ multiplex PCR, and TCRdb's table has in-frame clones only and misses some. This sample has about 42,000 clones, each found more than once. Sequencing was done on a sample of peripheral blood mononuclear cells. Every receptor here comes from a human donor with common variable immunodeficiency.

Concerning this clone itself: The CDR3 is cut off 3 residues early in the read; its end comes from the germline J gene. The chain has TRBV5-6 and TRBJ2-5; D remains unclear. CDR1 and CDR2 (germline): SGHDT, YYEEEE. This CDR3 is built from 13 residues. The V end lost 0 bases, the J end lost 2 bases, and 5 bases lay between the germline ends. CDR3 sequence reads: CASSLVQQETQYF. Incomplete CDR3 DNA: TGTGCCAGCAGCTTGGTCCAACAAGAGACC.

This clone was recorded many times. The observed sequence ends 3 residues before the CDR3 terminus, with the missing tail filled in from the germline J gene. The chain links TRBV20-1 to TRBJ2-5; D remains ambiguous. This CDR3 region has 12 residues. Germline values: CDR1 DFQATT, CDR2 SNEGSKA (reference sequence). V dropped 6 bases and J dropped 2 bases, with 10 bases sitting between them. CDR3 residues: CSAKPPQETQYF. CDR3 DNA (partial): TGCAGTGCAAAGCCGCCTCAAGAGACC.

The CDR3 DNA, read in part, is TGTGCCAGCAGTGCGCGGGGCCGAGAGACC. Translated, it gives CASSARGRET. The entire CDR3 protein is CASSARGRETQYF. V is TRBV6-1 and J is TRBJ2-5; possibly TRBD2 for D (6 bases). The read comes to an end 3 residues before the CDR3 does, leaving the germline J gene to fill in the end. This CDR3 comprises 13 residues. Trimming cost V 4 bases and J 4 bases, with 10 bases left between them. CDR1 and CDR2 (germline): MNHNS, SASEGT.

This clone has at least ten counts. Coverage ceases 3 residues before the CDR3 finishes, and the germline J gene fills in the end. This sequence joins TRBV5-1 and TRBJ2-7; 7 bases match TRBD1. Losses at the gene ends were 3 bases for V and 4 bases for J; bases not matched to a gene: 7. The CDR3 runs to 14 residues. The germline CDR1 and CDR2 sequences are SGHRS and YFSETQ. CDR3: CASSSATGSYEQYF. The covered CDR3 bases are TGCGCCAGCAGCTCCGCGACAGGGTCGTACGAG.

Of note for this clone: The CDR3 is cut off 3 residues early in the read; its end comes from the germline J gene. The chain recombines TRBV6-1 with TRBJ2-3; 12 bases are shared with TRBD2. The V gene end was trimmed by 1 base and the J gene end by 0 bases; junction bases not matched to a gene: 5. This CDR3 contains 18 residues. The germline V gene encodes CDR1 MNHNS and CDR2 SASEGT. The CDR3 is CASSEGRTSGVSTDTQYF. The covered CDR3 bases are TGTGCCAGCAGTGAAGGCAGGACTAGCGGGGTTAGCACAGATACG.

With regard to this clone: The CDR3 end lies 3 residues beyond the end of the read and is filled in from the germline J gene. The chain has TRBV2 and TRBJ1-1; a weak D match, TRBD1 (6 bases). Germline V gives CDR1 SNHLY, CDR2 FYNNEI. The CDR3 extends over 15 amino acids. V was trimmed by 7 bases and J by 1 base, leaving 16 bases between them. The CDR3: CASKRGSGQNTEAFF. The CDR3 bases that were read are TGTGCCAGCAAAAGGGGGTCAGGGCAGAACACTGAA.

The CDR3 spells CASSLASGGYTYEQYF. Partial CDR3 DNA: TGTGCCAGCAGCTTAGCGAGCGGGGGGTACACCTACGAG. The chain links TRBV7-2 to TRBJ2-7; 9 bases are shared with TRBD2. The read gets to within 3 residues of the CDR3 end, and the germline J gene fills in the rest. Looked up from germline, CDR1 is SGHTA and CDR2 is FQGNSA. There are 16 residues in the CDR3. The V gene end was trimmed by 0 bases and the J gene end by 2 bases; junction bases not matched to a gene: 5. Filled out from reference TRBV7-2 and TRBJ2-7, the complete variable domain reads GAGVSQSPSNKVTEKGKDVELRCDPISGHTALYWYRQSLGQGLEFLIYFQGNSAPDKSGLPSDRFSAERTGGSVSTLTIQRTQQEDSAVYLCASSLASGGYTYEQYFGPGTRLTVT.

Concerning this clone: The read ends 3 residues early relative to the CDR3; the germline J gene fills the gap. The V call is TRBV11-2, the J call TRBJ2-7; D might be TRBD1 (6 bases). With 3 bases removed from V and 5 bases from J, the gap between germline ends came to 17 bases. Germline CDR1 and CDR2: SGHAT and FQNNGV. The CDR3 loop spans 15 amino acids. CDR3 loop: CASSFIRSGVNEQYF. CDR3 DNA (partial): TGTGCCAGCAGCTTCATCCGGTCAGGGGTCAACGAG.

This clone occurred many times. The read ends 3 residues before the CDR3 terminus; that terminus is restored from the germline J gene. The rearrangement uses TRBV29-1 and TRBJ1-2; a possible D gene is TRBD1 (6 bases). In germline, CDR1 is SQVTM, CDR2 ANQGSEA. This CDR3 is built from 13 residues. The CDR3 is CSAKGGLGNGYTF. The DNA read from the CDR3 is TGCAGCGCAAAGGGGGGGCTGGGGAACGGC.

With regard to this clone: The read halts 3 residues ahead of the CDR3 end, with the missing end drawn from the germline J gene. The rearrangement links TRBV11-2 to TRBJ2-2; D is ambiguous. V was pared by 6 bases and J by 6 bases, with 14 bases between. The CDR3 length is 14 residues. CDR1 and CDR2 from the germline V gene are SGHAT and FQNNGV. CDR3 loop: CASRGTEAAGELFF. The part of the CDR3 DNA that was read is TGTGCCAGCAGGGGCACAGAGGCAGCCGGGGAG.

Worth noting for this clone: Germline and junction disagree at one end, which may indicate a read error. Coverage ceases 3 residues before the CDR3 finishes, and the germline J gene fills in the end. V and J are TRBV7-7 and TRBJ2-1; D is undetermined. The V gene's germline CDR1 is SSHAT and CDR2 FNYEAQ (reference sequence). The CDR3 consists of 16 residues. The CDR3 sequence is CASTIVRPVRYNEQFF. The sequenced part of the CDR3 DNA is TGTGCTAGCACCATCGTTCGTCCGGTGCGGTACAATGAG.

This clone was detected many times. The CDR3 DNA, read in part, is TGTGCCAGCAGCCGGGGGTCCAATAATGAAAAA. Residues: CASSRGSNNEK. The full CDR3 protein is CASSRGSNNEKLFF. This chain joins TRBV5-5 and TRBJ1-4, with a weak D call TRBD1 (5 bases). The read gets to within 3 residues of the CDR3 end, and the germline J gene fills in the rest. This CDR3 has 14 amino acids. V was shortened by 4 bases and J by 4 bases, with 11 bases between the two germline ends. From germline, CDR1 is SGHKS and CDR2 YYEKEE (reference sequence).

Partial CDR3 DNA: TGTGCCAGCAGTAGAGGACAGGGTGTAGTCACTGAA. Amino acids: CASSRGQGVVTE. The full-length CDR3 reads as CASSRGQGVVTEAFF. The chain has TRBV2 and TRBJ1-1; 8 positions agree with TRBD1. The read terminates 3 residues ahead of where the CDR3 ends, so the germline J gene completes it. V trimming: 5 bases; J trimming: 4 bases; junction bases outside the gene matches: 9. Germline V CDR1 and CDR2: SNHLY, FYNNEI. The CDR3 contains 15 residues.

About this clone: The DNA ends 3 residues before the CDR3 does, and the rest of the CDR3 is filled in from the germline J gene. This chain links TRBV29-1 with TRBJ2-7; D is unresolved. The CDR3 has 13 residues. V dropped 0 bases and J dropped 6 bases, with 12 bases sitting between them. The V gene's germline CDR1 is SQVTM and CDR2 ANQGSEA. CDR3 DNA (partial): TGCAGCGTTGAAGATCCCTCTAGACCCGAG. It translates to CSVEDPSRPE. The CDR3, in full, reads CSVEDPSRPEQYF.

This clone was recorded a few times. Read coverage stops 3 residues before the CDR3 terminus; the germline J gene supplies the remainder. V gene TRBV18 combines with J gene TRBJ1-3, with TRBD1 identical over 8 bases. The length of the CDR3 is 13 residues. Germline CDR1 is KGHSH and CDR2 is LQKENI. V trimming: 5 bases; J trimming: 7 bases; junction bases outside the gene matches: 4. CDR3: CASSAGQGNTIYF. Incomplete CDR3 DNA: TGTGCCAGCTCAGCCGGACAGGGCAACACC. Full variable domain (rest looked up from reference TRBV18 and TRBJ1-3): NAGVMQNPRHLVRRRGQEARLRCSPMKGHSHVYWYRQLPEEGLKFMVYLQKENIIDESGMPKERFSAEFPKEGPSILRIQQVVRGDSAAYFCASSAGQGNTIYFGEGSWLTVV.

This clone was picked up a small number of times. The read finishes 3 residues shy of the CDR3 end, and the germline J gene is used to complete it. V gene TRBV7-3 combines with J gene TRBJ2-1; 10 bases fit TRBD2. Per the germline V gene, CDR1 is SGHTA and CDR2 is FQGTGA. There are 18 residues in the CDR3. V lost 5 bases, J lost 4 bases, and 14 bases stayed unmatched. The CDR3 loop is CASSQTPLAGGTYNEQFF. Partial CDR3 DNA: TGTGCCAGCAGCCAAACGCCTTTAGCGGGAGGTACTTACAATGAG.

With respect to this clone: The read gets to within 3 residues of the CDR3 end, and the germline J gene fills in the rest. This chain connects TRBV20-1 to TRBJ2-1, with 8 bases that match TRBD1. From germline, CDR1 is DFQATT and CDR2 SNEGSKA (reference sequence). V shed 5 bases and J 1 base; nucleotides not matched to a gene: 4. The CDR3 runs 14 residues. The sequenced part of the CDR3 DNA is TGCAGTGCTTTGACAGGGGAATCCTACAATGAG. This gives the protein CSALTGESYNE. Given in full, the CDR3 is CSALTGESYNEQFF.

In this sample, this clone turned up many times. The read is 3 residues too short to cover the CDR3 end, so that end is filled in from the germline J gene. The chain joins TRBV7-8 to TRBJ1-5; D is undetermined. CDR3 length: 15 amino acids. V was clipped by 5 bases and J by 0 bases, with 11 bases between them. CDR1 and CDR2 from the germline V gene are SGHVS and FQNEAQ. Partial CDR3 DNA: TGTGCCAGCAGCCTAGACGGTTATAGCAATCAGCCC. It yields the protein CASSLDGYSNQP. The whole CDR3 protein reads CASSLDGYSNQPQHF.

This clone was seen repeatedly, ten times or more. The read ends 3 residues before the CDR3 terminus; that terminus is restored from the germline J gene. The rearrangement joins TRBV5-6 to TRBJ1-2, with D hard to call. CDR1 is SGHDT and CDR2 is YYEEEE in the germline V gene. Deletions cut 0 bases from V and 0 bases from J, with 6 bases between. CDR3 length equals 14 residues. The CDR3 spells CASSLVTANYGYTF. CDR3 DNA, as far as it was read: TGTGCCAGCAGCTTGGTTACAGCTAACTATGGC.

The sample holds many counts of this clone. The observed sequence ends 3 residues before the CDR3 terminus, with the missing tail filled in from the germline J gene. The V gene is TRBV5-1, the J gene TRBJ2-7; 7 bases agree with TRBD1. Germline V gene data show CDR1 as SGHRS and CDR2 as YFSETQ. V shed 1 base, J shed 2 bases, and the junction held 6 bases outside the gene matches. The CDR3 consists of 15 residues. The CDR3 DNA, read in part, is TGCGCCAGCAGCTTGATGGGACAGAATACCTACGAG. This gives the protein CASSLMGQNTYE. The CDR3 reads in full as CASSLMGQNTYEQYF.

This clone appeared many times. The CDR3 sequence: CSATTGRGYEQYF. CDR3 DNA, as far as it was read: TGCAGTGCCACTACAGGGAGAGGTTACGAG. J is TRBJ2-7 and V is TRBV20-1; tentative D call: TRBD1 (6 bases). The CDR3 end falls 3 residues outside the read, so it is completed with the germline J gene. Germline V CDR1 and CDR2: DFQATT, SNEGSKA (reference sequence). The CDR3 sequence is 13 residues long. V was clipped by 6 bases and J by 4 bases, with 16 bases between them.

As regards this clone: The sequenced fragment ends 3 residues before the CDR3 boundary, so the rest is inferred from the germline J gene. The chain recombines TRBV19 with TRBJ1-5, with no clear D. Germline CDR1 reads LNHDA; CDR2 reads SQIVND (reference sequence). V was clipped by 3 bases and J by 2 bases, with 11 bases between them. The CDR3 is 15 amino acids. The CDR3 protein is CASSIFFAGNQPQHF. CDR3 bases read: TGTGCCAGTAGTATCTTTTTTGCAGGCAATCAGCCC.

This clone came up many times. The sequenced part of the CDR3 DNA is TGCAGCGCCCAGCGGGGAGGAGCCTACGAG. Translated, it gives CSAQRGGAYE. The entire CDR3 protein is CSAQRGGAYEQYF. The chain employs TRBV29-1 and TRBJ2-7; 7 bases align to TRBD2. Coverage ceases 3 residues before the CDR3 finishes, and the germline J gene fills in the end. With V trimmed by 7 bases and J by 2 bases, 8 bases remained unmatched. CDR3 size: 13 residues. The V gene's germline CDR1 is SQVTM and CDR2 ANQGSEA.

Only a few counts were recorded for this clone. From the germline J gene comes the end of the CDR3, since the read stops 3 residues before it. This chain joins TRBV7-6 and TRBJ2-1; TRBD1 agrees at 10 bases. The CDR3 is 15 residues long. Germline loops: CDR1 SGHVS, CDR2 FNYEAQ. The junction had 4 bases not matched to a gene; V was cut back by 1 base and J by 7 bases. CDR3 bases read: TGTGCCAGCAGCTTAGTGCAGGGACAGGGGAATGAG. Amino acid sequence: CASSLVQGQGNE. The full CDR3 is CASSLVQGQGNEQFF.

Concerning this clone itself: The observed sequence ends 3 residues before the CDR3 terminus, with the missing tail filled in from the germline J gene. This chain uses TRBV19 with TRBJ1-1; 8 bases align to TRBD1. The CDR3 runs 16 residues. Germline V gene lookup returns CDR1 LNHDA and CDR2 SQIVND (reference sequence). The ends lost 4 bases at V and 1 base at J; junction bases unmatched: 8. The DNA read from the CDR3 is TGTGCCAGTAGTAAAACGGCCGGGACAGGGAACACTGAA. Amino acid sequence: CASSKTAGTGNTE. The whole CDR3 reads CASSKTAGTGNTEAFF.

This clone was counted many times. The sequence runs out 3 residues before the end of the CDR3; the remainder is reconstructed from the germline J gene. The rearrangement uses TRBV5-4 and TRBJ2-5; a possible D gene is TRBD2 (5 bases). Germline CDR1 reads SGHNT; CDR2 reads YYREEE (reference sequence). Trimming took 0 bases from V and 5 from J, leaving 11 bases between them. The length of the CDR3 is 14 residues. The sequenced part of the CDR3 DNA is TGTGCCAGCAGCTTGGAGGCTAGCTCTGAGACC. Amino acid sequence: CASSLEASSET. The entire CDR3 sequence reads CASSLEASSETQYF.

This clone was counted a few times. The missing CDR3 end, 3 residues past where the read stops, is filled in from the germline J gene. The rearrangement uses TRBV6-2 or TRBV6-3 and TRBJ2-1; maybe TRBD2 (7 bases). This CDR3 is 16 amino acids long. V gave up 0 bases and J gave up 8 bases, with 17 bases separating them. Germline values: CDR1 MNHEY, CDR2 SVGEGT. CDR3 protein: CASSYSSGGARYEQFF. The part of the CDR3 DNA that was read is TGTGCCAGCAGTTACTCGAGTGGGGGGGCCCGCTATGAG.